This TCR beta chain was recorded in a study of blood T cell repertoires in COVID-19. The CDR3 length is 15 residues. Germline V lookup: CDR1 MNHEY, CDR2 SVGAGI. V shed 6 bases, J shed 10 bases, and the junction held 10 bases outside the gene matches. Source study methods: Nucleated cell counts were estimated from reference gene primer amplification. Produced via immunoSEQ multiplex PCR; TCRdb's table is partial and in-frame only. V and J calls and clone size are as listed in that table; D and trimming were resolved from the DNA. The table records about 200,000 clones, around 86% of them present only once.

The receptor was derived from a man over 45 with acute or convalescent COVID-19. Specimen: peripheral blood. V usage is TRBV6-5 and J usage is TRBJ1-6, with 9 bases aligning to TRBD1. The CDR3 loop reads CASRPKQGAGSPLHF. CDR3 DNA sequence: TGTGCCAGCAGACCCAAACAGGGGGCTGGCTCACCCCTCCACTTT.